The next 19 T cell receptor beta chains were all read from a single sample in a study of cytotoxic CD8 clonotypes in ibrutinib-treated CLL. TCRdb keeps only in-frame clones here, not all; method: immunoSEQ multiplex PCR. The profile shows around 310,000 clones, just under 80% of them singletons. The input for sequencing was PBMCs, taken before ibrutinib treatment. These receptors all come from a human donor with chronic lymphocytic leukemia.

The J gene is TRBJ1-2, the V gene TRBV28; D might be TRBD1 (5 bases). Germline V CDR1 and CDR2: MDHEN, SYDVKM. There are 14 residues in the CDR3. V lost 1 base, J lost 2 bases, and 8 bases lay in between. CDR3 DNA: TGTGCCAGCAGTTTATCCGCAGGGAACTATGGCTACACCTTC. It is translated as CASSLSAGNYGYTF.

The CDR3 DNA is TGTGCCAGTTATTTAGGAGGGGGTCGCAATGAGCAGTTCTTC. Amino acid sequence: CASYLGGGRNEQFF. The chain uses TRBV2 and TRBJ2-1; D possibly matches TRBD1 or TRBD2 (6 bases each). CDR1 is SNHLY and CDR2 is FYNNEI in the germline V gene. The CDR3 runs to 14 residues. The V end lost 9 bases, the J end lost 6 bases, and 18 bases lay between the germline ends.

The sample holds many counts of this clone. The chain employs TRBV30 and TRBJ2-1; 12 nucleotides align to TRBD2. The junction had 3 bases not matched to a gene; V was cut back by 2 bases and J by 4 bases. Germline values: CDR1 GTSNPN, CDR2 SVGIG (reference sequence). This CDR3 is built from 15 residues. The CDR3: CAWSSLAGGYNEQFF. The CDR3 DNA sequence: TGTGCCTGGAGTTCCCTAGCGGGAGGGTACAATGAGCAGTTCTTC.

This CDR3 reads CASRTVKGSGNTIYF. The CDR3, as DNA: TGTGCCAGCCGGACAGTCAAAGGGAGTGGAAACACCATATATTTT. The chain recombines TRBV2 with TRBJ1-3, with D perhaps TRBD1 (6 bases). The CDR3 contains 15 residues. Trimming took off 8 bases at V and 3 bases at J, with 17 bases between the two ends. Germline V lookup: CDR1 SNHLY, CDR2 FYNNEI.

The chain employs TRBV7-9 and TRBJ1-1; tentatively, D is TRBD1 (6 bases). The CDR3 consists of 12 residues. The germline gives CDR1 SEHNR, CDR2 FQNEAQ (reference sequence). V lost 6 bases and J lost 8, with 13 bases in between. Here the CDR3 DNA reads TGTGCCAGCAGATACAGGGCAGGCGAAGCTTTCTTT. This gives the protein CASRYRAGEAFF.

This clone was detected only a few times. The genes are TRBV28 and TRBJ1-4, with D unresolved. Germline V gives CDR1 MDHEN, CDR2 SYDVKM. The CDR3 length is 16 residues. Between the trimmed V and J ends, which lost 2 bases and 8 bases, there was a span of 18 bases. CDR3: CASSLSGVTGGEKLFF. The CDR3 DNA reads TGTGCCAGCAGTTTAAGCGGGGTCACGGGTGGGGAAAAACTGTTTTTT.

The V gene is TRBV27, the J gene TRBJ2-7; the match to TRBD2 covers 9 bases. This CDR3 region has 14 residues. Germline V gene lookup returns CDR1 MNHEY and CDR2 SMNVEV (reference sequence). Trimming took 3 bases from V and 5 from J; bases not matched to a gene: 5. CDR3 region: CASSLGGRAHEQYF. In DNA, the CDR3 is TGTGCCAGCAGTTTGGGCGGGAGGGCCCACGAGCAGTACTTC.

In DNA, the CDR3 is TGTGCCAGCAGCCATTCTTACTCTAGCGGTAACAATGAGCAGTTCTTC. As protein: CASSHSYSSGNNEQFF. V is TRBV4-2 and J is TRBJ2-1, with 7 positions matching TRBD2. CDR1 and CDR2 (germline): LGHNA, YNFKEQ. The CDR3 contains 16 residues. V shed 3 bases and J 5 bases; nucleotides not matched to a gene: 10.

J is TRBJ2-2 and V is TRBV5-1; no definite D call. Germline V CDR1 and CDR2: SGHRS, YFSETQ. V lost 2 bases to trimming and J lost 3 bases, with 8 bases between them. The CDR3 is made up of 14 amino acids. The CDR3 DNA follows: TGCGCCAGCAGCTTCTCCCCAGACACCGGGGAGCTGTTTTTT. Translating it yields CASSFSPDTGELFF. Variable domain in full (rest from reference TRBV5-1 and TRBJ2-2): KAGVTQTPRYLIKTRGQQVTLSCSPISGHRSVSWYQQTPGQGLQFLFEYFSETQRNKGNFPGRFSGRQFSNSRSEMNVSTLELGDSALYLCASSFSPDTGELFFGEGSRLTVL.

The CDR3 sequence: CASSRGHYNEQFF. Written as DNA, the CDR3 is TGCGCCAGCAGCCGGGGCCACTACAATGAGCAGTTCTTC. The chain joins TRBV10-2 to TRBJ2-1; D assignment may be TRBD1 or TRBD2 (5 bases each). The V and J ends lost 6 bases and 3 bases respectively, with 9 bases between them. The CDR3 runs 13 residues. Germline V CDR1 and CDR2: WSHSY, SAAADI.

The chain joins TRBV6-1 to TRBJ2-7; D uncertain. The CDR3 sequence is 13 residues long. The germline V gene encodes CDR1 MNHNS and CDR2 SASEGT. V dropped 6 bases and J dropped 2 bases, with 11 bases sitting between them. This CDR3 is CASSVGSTYEQYF. CDR3 coding DNA: TGTGCCAGCAGCGTTGGGTCTACCTACGAGCAGTACTTC.

For the CDR3, the DNA is TGTGCCAGCAGTTGGTTCCGTAGGGGCTACACCTTC. This translates into CASSWFRRGYTF. The chain carries TRBV28 and TRBJ1-2; D call uncertain. CDR3 length: 12 amino acids. Trimming removed 4 bases at V and 8 bases at J, with 11 bases between. Germline CDR1 is MDHEN and CDR2 is SYDVKM.

The J gene is TRBJ1-4, the V gene TRBV18; weak D call: TRBD1 (5 bases). Germline V gene data show CDR1 as KGHSH and CDR2 as LQKENI. This CDR3 is built from 14 residues. V was cut by 6 bases and J by 8 bases, with 16 bases left in between. CDR3 bases: TGTGCCAGCTCGCCCTGGGGGGGAGCCGAAAAACTGTTTTTT. It encodes CASSPWGGAEKLFF.

The chain is built from TRBV7-9 and TRBJ2-4; D unresolved. The CDR3 contains 14 residues. The germline gives CDR1 SEHNR, CDR2 FQNEAQ (reference sequence). V was pared by 5 bases and J by 1 base, with 9 bases between. The CDR3: CASSPPVAKNIQYF. The CDR3 bases are TGTGCCAGCAGCCCACCGGTCGCCAAAAACATTCAGTACTTC.

This clone was seen only a few times. V gene TRBV4-1 combines with J gene TRBJ2-1; 8 nucleotides match TRBD1. The CDR3 contains 13 residues. Germline loops: CDR1 MGHRA, CDR2 YSYEKL. The V and J ends lost 8 bases and 4 bases, in that order; junction bases with no gene match: 4. The CDR3 nucleotides read TGCGCCAGCCGACAGGGGCAGTACAATGAGCAGTTCTTC. This codes for CASRQGQYNEQFF.

The chain links TRBV10-3 to TRBJ2-2; no clear D gene. The CDR3 is made up of 12 amino acids. Trimming removed 6 bases from V and 4 bases from J, with 6 bases in between. Germline-derived CDR1 and CDR2 are ENHRY and SYGVKD. CDR3 loop: CAIRDLTGELFF. CDR3 DNA sequence: TGTGCCATCAGGGACCTCACCGGGGAGCTGTTTTTT.

This clone came up a few times. V gene TRBV7-9 combines with J gene TRBJ2-2, with TRBD1 as a possible D gene (5 bases). The CDR3 totals 13 residues. Germline CDR1 is SEHNR and CDR2 is FQNEAQ (reference sequence). V was pared by 2 bases and J by 6 bases, with 7 bases between. The CDR3 sequence: CASSLTGPGELFF. The CDR3 region has the DNA TGTGCCAGCAGCTTAACAGGACCCGGGGAGCTGTTTTTT.

The rearrangement links TRBV10-3 to TRBJ2-5, with 12 bases fitting TRBD1. V shed 4 bases and J 5 bases; nucleotides not matched to a gene: 5. The length of the CDR3 is 15 residues. CDR1 ENHRY and CDR2 SYGVKD come from the germline V gene. This CDR3 is CAISAPGQGAETQYF. CDR3 sequence (DNA): TGTGCCATCAGTGCTCCGGGACAGGGGGCCGAGACCCAGTACTTC.

About this clone: Other DNA sequences in the same sample also yield this CDR3. The chain joins TRBV29-1 to TRBJ2-3, with 10 bases that match TRBD2. The CDR3 covers 14 residues. The trim removed 4 bases at V and 1 base at J, leaving 2 bases unmatched. CDR1 SQVTM and CDR2 ANQGSEA come from the germline V gene. CDR3 sequence reads: CSVAGLAGTDTQYF. DNA of the CDR3: TGCAGCGTTGCTGGACTAGCGGGCACAGATACGCAGTATTTT.